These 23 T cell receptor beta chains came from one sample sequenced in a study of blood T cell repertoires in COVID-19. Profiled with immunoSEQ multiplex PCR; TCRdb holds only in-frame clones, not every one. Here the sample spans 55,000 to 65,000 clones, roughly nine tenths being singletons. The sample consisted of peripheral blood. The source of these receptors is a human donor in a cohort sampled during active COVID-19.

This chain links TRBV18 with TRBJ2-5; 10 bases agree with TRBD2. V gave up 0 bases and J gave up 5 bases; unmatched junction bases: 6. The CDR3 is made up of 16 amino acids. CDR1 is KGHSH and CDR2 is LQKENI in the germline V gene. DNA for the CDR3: TGTGCCAGCTCACCACCCCCAGCGGGGGGGACGGAGACCCAGTACTTC. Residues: CASSPPPAGGTETQYF.

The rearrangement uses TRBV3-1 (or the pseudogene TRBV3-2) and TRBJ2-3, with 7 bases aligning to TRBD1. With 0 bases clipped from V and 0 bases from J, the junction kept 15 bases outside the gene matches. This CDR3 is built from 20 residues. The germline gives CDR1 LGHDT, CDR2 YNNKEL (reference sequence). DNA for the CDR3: TGTGCCAGCAGCCAAGATTCCGCAGGGGGAGATGCAAAGAGCACAGATACGCAGTATTTT. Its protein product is CASSQDSAGGDAKSTDTQYF.

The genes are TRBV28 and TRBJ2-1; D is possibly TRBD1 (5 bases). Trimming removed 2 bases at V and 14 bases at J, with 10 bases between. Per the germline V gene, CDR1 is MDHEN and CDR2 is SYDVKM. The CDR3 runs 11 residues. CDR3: CASSLDSAEFF. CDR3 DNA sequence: TGTGCCAGCAGTTTAGACAGCGCGGAGTTCTTC.

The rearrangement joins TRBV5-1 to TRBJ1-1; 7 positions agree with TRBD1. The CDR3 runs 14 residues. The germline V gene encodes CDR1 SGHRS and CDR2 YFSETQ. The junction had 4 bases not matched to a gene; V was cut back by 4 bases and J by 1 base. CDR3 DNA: TGCGCCAGCAGCGGGGGACAGCGGAACACTGAAGCTTTCTTT. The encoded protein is CASSGGQRNTEAFF.

The CDR3 nucleotides read TGCGCCAGCAGCTTAAACCCAGGAAGCCAGCCCCAGCATTTT. Translated, it gives CASSLNPGSQPQHF. V gene TRBV5-1 combines with J gene TRBJ1-5; D is unclear. CDR1 SGHRS and CDR2 YFSETQ come from the germline V gene. This CDR3 has 14 residues. The germline V and J ends were trimmed by 2 bases and 7 bases, with 13 bases remaining between them.

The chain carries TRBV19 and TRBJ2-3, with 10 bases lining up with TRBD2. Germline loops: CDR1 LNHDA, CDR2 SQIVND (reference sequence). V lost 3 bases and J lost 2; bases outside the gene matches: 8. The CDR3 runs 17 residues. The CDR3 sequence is CASSIVSSGSLTDTQYF. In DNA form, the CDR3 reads TGTGCCAGTAGTATCGTATCTAGCGGGAGTCTCACAGATACGCAGTATTTT.

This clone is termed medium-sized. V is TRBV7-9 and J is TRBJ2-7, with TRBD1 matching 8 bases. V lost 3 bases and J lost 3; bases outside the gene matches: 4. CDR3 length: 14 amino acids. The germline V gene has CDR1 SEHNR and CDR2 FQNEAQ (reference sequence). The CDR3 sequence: CASSFGTGNYEQYF. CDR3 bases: TGTGCCAGCAGCTTCGGGACAGGCAACTACGAGCAGTACTTC.

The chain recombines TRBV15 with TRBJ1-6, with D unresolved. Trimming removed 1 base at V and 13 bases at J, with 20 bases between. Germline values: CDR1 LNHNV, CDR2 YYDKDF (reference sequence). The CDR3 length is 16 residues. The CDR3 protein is CATSRGPVGRVAPLHF. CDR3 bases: TGTGCCACCAGCAGAGGACCCGTTGGGAGGGTCGCTCCCCTCCACTTT.

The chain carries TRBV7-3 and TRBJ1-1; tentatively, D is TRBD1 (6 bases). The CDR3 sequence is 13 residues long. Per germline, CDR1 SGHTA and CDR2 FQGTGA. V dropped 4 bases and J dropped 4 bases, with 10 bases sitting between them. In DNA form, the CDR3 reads TGTGCCAGCAGCTCTACAGGGCCCACTGAAGCTTTCTTT. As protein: CASSSTGPTEAFF.

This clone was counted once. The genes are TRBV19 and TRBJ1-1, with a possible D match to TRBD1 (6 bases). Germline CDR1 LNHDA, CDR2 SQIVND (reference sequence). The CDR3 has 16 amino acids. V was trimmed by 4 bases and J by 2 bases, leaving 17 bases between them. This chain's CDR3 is CASSTLTGTTNTEAFF. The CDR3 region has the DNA TGTGCCAGTAGTACCCTAACCGGGACAACCAACACTGAAGCTTTCTTT.

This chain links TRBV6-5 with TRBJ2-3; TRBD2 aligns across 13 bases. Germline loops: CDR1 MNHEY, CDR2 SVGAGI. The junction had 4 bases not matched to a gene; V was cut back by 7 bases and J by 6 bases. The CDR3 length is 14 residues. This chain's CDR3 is CASTRGLAGDTQYF. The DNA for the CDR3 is TGTGCCAGCACCCGGGGACTAGCGGGGGATACGCAGTATTTT.

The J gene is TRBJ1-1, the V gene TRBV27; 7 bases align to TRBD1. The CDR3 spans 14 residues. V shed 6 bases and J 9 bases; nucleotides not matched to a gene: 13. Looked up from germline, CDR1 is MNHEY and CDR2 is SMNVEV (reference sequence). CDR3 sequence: CASRGTGTAYKAFF. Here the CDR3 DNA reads TGTGCCAGCAGGGGTACCGGGACAGCCTACAAAGCTTTCTTT.

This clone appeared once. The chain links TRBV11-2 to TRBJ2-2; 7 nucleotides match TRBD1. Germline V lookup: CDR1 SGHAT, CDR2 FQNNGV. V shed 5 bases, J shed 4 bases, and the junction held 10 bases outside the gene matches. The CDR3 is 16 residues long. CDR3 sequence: CASSLQGVRFTGELFF. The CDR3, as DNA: TGTGCCAGCAGCCTCCAGGGGGTTCGGTTCACCGGGGAGCTGTTTTTT. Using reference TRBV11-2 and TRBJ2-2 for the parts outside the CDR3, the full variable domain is EAGVAQSPRYKIIEKRQSVAFWCNPISGHATLYWYQQILGQGPKLLIQFQNNGVVDDSQLPKDRFSAERLKGVDSTLKIQPAKLEDSAVYLCASSLQGVRFTGELFFGEGSRLTVL.

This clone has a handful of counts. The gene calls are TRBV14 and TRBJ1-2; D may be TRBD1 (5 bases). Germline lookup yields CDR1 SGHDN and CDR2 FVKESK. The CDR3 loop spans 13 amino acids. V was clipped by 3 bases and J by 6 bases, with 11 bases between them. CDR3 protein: CASSHARGDGYTF. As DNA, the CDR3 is TGTGCCAGCAGCCACGCTAGGGGTGATGGCTACACCTTC.

CDR3 loop: CASSLTGQIEWSGELFF. The CDR3 nucleotides read TGTGCCAGCAGCTTAACTGGGCAGATAGAGTGGTCCGGGGAGCTGTTTTTT. The chain has TRBV7-3 and TRBJ2-2, with D unresolved. V was shortened by 0 bases and J by 6 bases, with 17 bases between the two germline ends. Per germline, CDR1 SGHTA and CDR2 FQGTGA. This CDR3 comprises 17 residues.

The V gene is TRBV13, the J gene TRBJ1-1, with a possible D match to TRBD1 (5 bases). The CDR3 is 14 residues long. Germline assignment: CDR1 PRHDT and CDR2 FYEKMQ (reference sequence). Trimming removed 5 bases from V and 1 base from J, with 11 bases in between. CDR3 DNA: TGTGCCAGCAGCGTCAGGGTCGGGAACACTGAAGCTTTCTTT. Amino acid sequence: CASSVRVGNTEAFF. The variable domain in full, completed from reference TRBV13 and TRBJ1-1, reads AAGVIQSPRHLIKEKRETATLKCYPIPRHDTVYWYQQGPGQDPQFLISFYEKMQSDKGSIPDRFSAQQFSDYHSELNMSSLELGDSALYFCASSVRVGNTEAFFGQGTRLTVV.

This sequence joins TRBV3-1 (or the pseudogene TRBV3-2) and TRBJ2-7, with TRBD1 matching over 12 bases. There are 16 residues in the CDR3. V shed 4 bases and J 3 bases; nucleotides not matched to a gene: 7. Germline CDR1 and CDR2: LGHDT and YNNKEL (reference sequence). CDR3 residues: CASSPLGTGGFYEQYF. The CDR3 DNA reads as TGTGCCAGCAGCCCCCTCGGGACAGGGGGCTTCTACGAGCAGTACTTC.

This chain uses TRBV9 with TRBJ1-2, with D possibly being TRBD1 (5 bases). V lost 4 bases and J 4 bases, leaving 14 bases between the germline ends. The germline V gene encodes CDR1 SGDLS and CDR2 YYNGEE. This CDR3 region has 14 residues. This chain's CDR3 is CASSPTGLGYGYTF. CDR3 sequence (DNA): TGTGCCAGCAGCCCTACGGGACTCGGCTATGGCTACACCTTC.

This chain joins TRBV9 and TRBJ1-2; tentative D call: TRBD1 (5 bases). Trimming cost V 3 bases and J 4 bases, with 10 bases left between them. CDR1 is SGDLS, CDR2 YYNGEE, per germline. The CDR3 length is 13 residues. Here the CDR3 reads CASSGDGAYGYTF. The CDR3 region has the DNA TGTGCCAGCAGCGGAGATGGGGCCTATGGCTACACCTTC.

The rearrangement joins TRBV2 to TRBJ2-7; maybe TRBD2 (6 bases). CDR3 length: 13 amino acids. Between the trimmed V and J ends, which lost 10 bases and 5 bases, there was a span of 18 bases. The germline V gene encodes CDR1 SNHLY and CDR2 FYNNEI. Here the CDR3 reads CATSPSLANEQYF. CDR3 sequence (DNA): TGTGCCACCAGCCCATCACTAGCTAACGAGCAGTACTTC.

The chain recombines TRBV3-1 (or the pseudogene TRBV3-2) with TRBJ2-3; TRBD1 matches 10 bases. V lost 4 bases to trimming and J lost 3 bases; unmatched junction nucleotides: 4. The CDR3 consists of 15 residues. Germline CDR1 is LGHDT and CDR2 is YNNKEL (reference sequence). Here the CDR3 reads CASSPRTGGTDTQYF. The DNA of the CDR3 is TGTGCCAGCAGCCCCCGGACAGGGGGGACAGATACGCAGTATTTT.

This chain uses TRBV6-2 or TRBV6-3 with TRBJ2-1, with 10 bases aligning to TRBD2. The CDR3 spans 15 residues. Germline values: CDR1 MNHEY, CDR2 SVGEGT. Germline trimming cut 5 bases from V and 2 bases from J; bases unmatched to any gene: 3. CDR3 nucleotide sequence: TGTGCCAGCAGTGCCGGGACTAGCGCCTACAATGAGCAGTTCTTC. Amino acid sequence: CASSAGTSAYNEQFF.

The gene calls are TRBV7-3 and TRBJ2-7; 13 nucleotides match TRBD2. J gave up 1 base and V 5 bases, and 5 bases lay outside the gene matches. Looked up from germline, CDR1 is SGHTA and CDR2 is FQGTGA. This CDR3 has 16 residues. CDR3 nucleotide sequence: TGTGCCAGCAGCCCGGGACTAGCGGGAAATTCCTACGAGCAGTACTTC. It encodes CASSPGLAGNSYEQYF.